This T cell receptor (beta chain) was captured by sequencing in a study of shared clonotypes between healthy human individuals (dated by TCRdb to about 2020). With regard to the full study: A few men and two women, aged 18 to 49 years, made up the cohort. Different laboratories and diverse techniques were used to prepare libraries and sequence TCR repertoires, to increase sequencing depth and limit assay-specific biases. Per donor, three plates each were used for CD4 naive and CD4 memory, two for CD8 naive, and one for CD8 memory. Each donor's leukapheresis produced roughly between about 0.9 and 9.5 billion PBMCs. To estimate repertoire size and how much clonotype sharing occurs between individuals, the study deeply sequenced the blood TCR repertoires of five or six healthy adults. On the study overall, not on this receptor specifically: Naive subsets generally had larger estimated clonotype richness than memory subsets did. Based on pairwise subsampling, the degree of clonotype sharing among donors was expected to be affected by sequencing depth. About 5% of naive CD4, 3.5% of naive CD8, roughly 2.4% of memory CD4, and 0.4% of memory CD8 clonotypes were shared across several donors. Higher generation probabilities were observed for clonotypes shared by all four sorted-subset donors than for non-shared clonotypes. Sampling was restricted to blood, and TCR repertoires in tissues likely differ from the TCR repertoires found in blood. Even with the large sequencing depth, rarefaction of the sorted-subset datasets indicated that sequencing was incomplete. Because the study included a small number of donors, the genetic and exposure-history diversity represented was limited.

Using the deep immunoSEQ assay, TCR CDR3 regions were amplified from genomic DNA by multiplex PCR. Extracted genomic DNA from each cell subset was distributed evenly across all wells of several immunoSEQ 96-well plates, and each plate was treated as a replicate. For sorted subsets, approximately 190 ng of genomic DNA, equivalent to around 29,000 T cell genomes, went into each replicate PCR. Purified libraries were measured with a Qubit 3.0 fluorometer, size-checked on a Bioanalyzer 2100, and measured again with the KAPA Library Quantification kit. Each immunoSEQ 96-well plate was sequenced on its own single-read 150-cycle Illumina NextSeq 550 flow cell. Concerning the study's data processing: Because the immunoSEQ output held only junctional sequences and lacked quality scores, the filtering could not match the filtering applied to full-length reads. To assign V/J genes and CDR3, sequences were annotated against IMGT germline references using PyIR, a Python wrapper for IgBLAST v1.9. Reads were removed for weak V/J assignments (E-value above 1e-6), missing CDR3, stop codons, out-of-frame junctions, or ambiguous translated residues. V3J clonotypes were defined by identical inferred V gene, J gene, and CDR3 amino acid sequence. Percentage overlap between repertoires was computed as shared unique clonotypes divided by the size of the smaller repertoire. Repertoire richness was assessed with RTK rarefaction, the Chao1 estimator, and Recon v2.1 estimates of unobserved clonotypes. OLGA was used to compute generation probabilities for all TCRbeta clonotypes that the gDNA method yielded from a handful of donors. The table comes from immuneACCESS by way of TCRdb, which keeps in-frame sequences with V and J called. Part of the clones is missing from these tables; in studies checked, under half for an unresolved V gene and the rest for unknown reasons. The D gene and trimming were derived from the DNA, and the V and J assignments and clone size from that table. The sample table holds under 2,500,000 clones, of which approximately 96% were seen once. The ten largest clones take up around 0.13% of the sample.

Of note for this clone: It lacks a known antigen. Base-call qualities are not available, and no considerably larger clone is one nucleotide away.

The donors were healthy, HIV-negative adults who had no recently reported acute infections or vaccinations. Every donor was a Caucasian adult residing in Nashville, Tennessee, USA. CD4+ T cells were enriched by magnetic negative selection, after which naive cells were positively selected on CD45RA and the negative fraction was taken as the memory subset. After blood collection by leukapheresis, PBMCs were isolated using Ficoll-Histopaque density gradient centrifugation and then cryopreserved in the vapor phase of liquid nitrogen. Purity and quantity of every magnetically sorted T cell population were checked by analytical flow cytometry. Genomic DNA was isolated from every sorted fraction and measured by UV absorbance on a Nanodrop 2000c. The clonotype was recovered from a man between 18 and 35 years old in good health. Sequencing was done on a sample of naive CD4+ T cells sorted from blood. In the paper's terms, the cell subset or site label means: CD45RA+ positively selected.

The nucleotides are TGTGCCAGCCATTCCACAGGGGAAGGAGAGACCCAGTACTTC. The translation is CASHSTGEGETQYF. This sequence uses TRBV25-1 and TRBJ2-5, and TRBD1 aligns with 7 junction nucleotides. Germline trimming: 8 bases from V, 4 bases from J; junction bases outside gene matches: 10. From a lookup of the germline V gene, CDR1 and CDR2 are MGHDK and SYGVNS. There are 14 amino acids in the CDR3, from cysteine to phenylalanine inclusive. CDR3 DNA is the only sequence kept; it has 42 bases, read in frame from the first base.